The entry below gives a single T cell receptor (beta chain) sequence along with its context. The antigen is undetermined. Given a much more abundant clone one base away, this may be a read error. The entry originates in a study of vaccination and CD4 T cells after COVID-19. The CDR3 length is 14 residues. Germline CDR1 is LNHDA and CDR2 is SQIVND (reference sequence). Treatment defined: roughly 10-day PBMC culture with coronavirus spike peptide pools or control peptides (ViraFEST assay). Cultured CD4+ T-cell DNA underwent Oncomine TCR Beta short-read sequencing. TCRdb re-derived calls from the PCR reads in MiXCR, one entry per CDR3 protein. Of 9,500 to 15,000 distinct CDR3 sequences in the sample, roughly 65% were seen once.

The rearrangement uses TRBV19 and TRBJ2-7, with D perhaps given as TRBD1 or TRBD2 (5 bases each). The sequenced sample was CD4+ T cells from blood, cultured in vitro. The receptor was isolated from a human donor who had recovered from COVID-19. CDR3 DNA: TGTGCCGGTAGTATATTGGGGACCTCCTACGAGCAGTACTTC. Translating gives CAGSILGTSYEQYF.